These T cell receptor beta chains were read from a single sample in a study of cytomegalovirus exposure and HLA in healthy donors. Profiled with immunoSEQ multiplex PCR; TCRdb holds only in-frame clones, not every one. Seen in this sample are 30,000 to 35,000 clones; the ten most common clones hold around 3.4%. The sequenced material came from PBMCs. Source of these receptors: a woman aged 40 to 50 in good health and CMV-seropositive. Both conserved end residues are part of each CDR3. D genes are given only for firm matches.

cdr3_aa: CAWSKGLVNEQFF
cdr3_nt: TGTGCCTGGAGTAAGGGACTAGTCAATGAGCAGTTCTTC
d_call: TRBD2
v_call: TRBV30
j_call: TRBJ2-1

cdr3_aa: CASSHAGLGQQTQYF
cdr3_nt: TGTGCCAGCAGCCACGCGGGACTAGGGCAACAGACCCAGTACTTC
d_call: TRBD2
v_call: TRBV4-2
j_call: TRBJ2-5

cdr3_aa: CASSPGGSLVTDTQYF
cdr3_nt: TGTGCCAGCAGCCCTGGGGGGAGCCTAGTCACAGATACGCAGTATTTT
d_call: .
v_call: TRBV9
j_call: TRBJ2-3

cdr3_aa: CASSLGGAEAFF
cdr3_nt: TGCGCCAGCAGCCTAGGGGGCGCTGAAGCTTTCTTT
d_call: TRBD1
v_call: TRBV4-1
j_call: TRBJ1-1

cdr3_aa: CSAIRFKTQYF
cdr3_nt: TGCAGTGCCATCAGGTTTAAGACCCAGTACTTC
d_call: .
v_call: TRBV20-1
j_call: TRBJ2-5

cdr3_aa: CASSLDGGSYNEQFF
cdr3_nt: TGCGCCAGCAGCTTGGACGGGGGCTCCTACAATGAGCAGTTCTTC
d_call: .
v_call: TRBV5-1
j_call: TRBJ2-1

cdr3_aa: CASRLSPGTGRTEAFF
cdr3_nt: TGTGCAAGTCGCTTAAGTCCCGGGACAGGGAGAACTGAAGCTTTCTTT
d_call: .
v_call: TRBV12-2
j_call: TRBJ1-1

cdr3_aa: CASGREMNTEAFF
cdr3_nt: TGTGCCAGCGGCAGGGAAATGAACACTGAAGCTTTCTTT
d_call: .
v_call: TRBV7-9
j_call: TRBJ1-1

cdr3_aa: CASSESIRGGETQYF
cdr3_nt: TGCGCCAGCAGTGAGTCGATAAGAGGGGGAGAGACCCAGTACTTC
d_call: .
v_call: TRBV10-1
j_call: TRBJ2-5

cdr3_aa: CAWSEPNTGELFF
cdr3_nt: TGTGCCTGGAGTGAGCCGAACACCGGGGAGCTGTTTTTT
d_call: .
v_call: TRBV30
j_call: TRBJ2-2

cdr3_aa: CASSQDSQGKEKLFF
cdr3_nt: TGCGCCAGCAGCCAAGATTCGCAGGGGAAGGAAAAACTGTTTTTT
d_call: .
v_call: TRBV4-3
j_call: TRBJ1-4

cdr3_aa: CASSTKTRNYNEQFF
cdr3_nt: TGTGCCAGTAGTACTAAGACAAGAAATTACAATGAGCAGTTCTTC
d_call: .
v_call: TRBV19
j_call: TRBJ2-1

cdr3_aa: CASSSAGRIYGYTF
cdr3_nt: TGTGCCAGCAGTTCAGCGGGACGGATCTATGGCTACACCTTC
d_call: .
v_call: TRBV27
j_call: TRBJ1-2